One T cell receptor (beta chain) is described in this entry. Its antigen is as yet unknown. Both 60 Vbeta primers and 13 Jbeta primers went into the PCR. Profiled with immunoSEQ multiplex PCR; TCRdb holds only in-frame clones, not every one. This table holds 150,000 to 200,000 clones, 81% found once. Germline assignment: CDR1 SGHDT and CDR2 YYEEEE. Trimming took 6 bases from V and 5 from J; bases not matched to a gene: 11. The CDR3 loop spans 16 amino acids. The source of the sample is a study of cytomegalovirus exposure and HLA in healthy donors. Study-level background: A prior analysis found 117 million unique TCR beta sequences from some 190 million T cells. Study findings and constraints: Later on, analysis showed that most CMV-associated TCR beta chains appeared to be HLA-restricted. Analysis performed later showed TCR beta chains linked to HLA being more clonally expanded than equally common others.

The rearrangement uses TRBV5-6 and TRBJ2-2, with TRBD1 matching over 9 bases. Sample: PBMCs. The TCR comes from a man between 40 and 49 years old in good health and CMV-seropositive. DNA of the CDR3: TGTGCCAGCACAAACAGGGGGCTTGGGTGGACCGGGGAGCTGTTTTTT. Protein product: CASTNRGLGWTGELFF.